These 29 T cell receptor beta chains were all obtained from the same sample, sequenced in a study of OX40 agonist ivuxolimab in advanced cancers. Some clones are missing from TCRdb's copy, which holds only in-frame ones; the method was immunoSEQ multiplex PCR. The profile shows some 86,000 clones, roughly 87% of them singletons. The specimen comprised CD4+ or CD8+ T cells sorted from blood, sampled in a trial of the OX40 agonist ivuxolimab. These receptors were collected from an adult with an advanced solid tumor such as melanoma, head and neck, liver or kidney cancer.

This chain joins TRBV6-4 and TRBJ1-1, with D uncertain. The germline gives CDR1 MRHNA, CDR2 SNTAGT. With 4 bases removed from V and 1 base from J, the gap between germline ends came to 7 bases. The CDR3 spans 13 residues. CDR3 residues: CASSALGNTEAFF. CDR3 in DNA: TGTGCCAGCAGTGCACTGGGGAACACTGAAGCTTTCTTT.

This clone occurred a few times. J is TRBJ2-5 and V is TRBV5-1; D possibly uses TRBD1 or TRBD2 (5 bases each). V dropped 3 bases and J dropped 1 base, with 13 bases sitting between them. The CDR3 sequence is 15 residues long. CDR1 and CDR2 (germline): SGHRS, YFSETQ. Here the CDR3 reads CASSYRGPVQETQYF. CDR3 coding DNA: TGCGCCAGCAGCTATCGGGGACCCGTCCAAGAGACCCAGTACTTC.

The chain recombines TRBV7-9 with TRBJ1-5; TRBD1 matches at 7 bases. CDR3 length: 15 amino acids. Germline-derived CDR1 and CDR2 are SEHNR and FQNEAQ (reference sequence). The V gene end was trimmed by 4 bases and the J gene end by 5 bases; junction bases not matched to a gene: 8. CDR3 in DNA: TGTGCCAGCAGCTCTACAGGGGTCCCAGATCAGCCCCAGCATTTT. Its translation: CASSSTGVPDQPQHF.

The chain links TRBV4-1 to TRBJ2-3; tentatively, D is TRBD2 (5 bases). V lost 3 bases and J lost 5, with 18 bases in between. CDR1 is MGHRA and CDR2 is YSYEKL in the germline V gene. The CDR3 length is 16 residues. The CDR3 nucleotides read TGCGCCAGCAGCCACGAAGGAGGAACTAGAAAAGATACGCAGTATTTT. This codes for CASSHEGGTRKDTQYF.

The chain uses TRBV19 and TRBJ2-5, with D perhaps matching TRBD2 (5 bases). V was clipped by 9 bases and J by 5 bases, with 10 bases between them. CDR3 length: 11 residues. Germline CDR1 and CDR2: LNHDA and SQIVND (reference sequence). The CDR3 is CASGDWETQYF. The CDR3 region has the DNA TGTGCCAGCGGGGATTGGGAGACCCAGTACTTC.

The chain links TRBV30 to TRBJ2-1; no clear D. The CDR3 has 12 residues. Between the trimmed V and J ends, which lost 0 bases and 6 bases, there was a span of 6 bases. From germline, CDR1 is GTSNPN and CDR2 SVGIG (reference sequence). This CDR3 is CAWSVLFNEQFF. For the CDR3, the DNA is TGTGCCTGGAGTGTCCTCTTCAATGAGCAGTTCTTC.

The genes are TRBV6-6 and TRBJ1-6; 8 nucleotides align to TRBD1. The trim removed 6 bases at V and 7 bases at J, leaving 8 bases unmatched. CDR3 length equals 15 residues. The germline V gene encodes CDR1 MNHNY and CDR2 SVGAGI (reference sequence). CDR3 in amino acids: CASRDSDRANSPLHF. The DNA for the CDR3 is TGTGCCAGCAGAGATTCGGACAGGGCGAATTCACCCCTCCACTTT.

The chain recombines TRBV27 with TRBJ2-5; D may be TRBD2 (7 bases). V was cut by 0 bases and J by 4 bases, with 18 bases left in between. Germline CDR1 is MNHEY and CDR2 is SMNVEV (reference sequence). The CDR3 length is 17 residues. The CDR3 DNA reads TGTGCCAGCAGTTTATCTAGCCCCCCGGGGGGCTTAGAGACCCAGTACTTC. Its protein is CASSLSSPPGGLETQYF.

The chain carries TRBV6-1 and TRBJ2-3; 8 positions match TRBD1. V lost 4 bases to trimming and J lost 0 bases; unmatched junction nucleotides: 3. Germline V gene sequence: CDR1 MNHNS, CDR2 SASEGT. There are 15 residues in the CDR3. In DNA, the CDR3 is TGTGCCAGCAGTGTACAGGGGGAGAGCACAGATACGCAGTATTTT. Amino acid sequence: CASSVQGESTDTQYF.

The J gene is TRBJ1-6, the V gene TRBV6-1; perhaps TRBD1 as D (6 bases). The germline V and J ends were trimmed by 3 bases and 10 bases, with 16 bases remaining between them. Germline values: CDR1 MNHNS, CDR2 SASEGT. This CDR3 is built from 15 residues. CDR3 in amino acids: CASSENAGAGSPLHF. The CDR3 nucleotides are TGTGCCAGCAGTGAGAACGCGGGGGCAGGGTCACCCCTCCACTTT.

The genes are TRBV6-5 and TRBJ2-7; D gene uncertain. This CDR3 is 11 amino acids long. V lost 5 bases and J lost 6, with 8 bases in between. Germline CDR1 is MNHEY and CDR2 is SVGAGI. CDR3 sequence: CASSPQGEQYF. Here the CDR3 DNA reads TGTGCCAGCAGTCCCCAAGGCGAGCAGTACTTC.

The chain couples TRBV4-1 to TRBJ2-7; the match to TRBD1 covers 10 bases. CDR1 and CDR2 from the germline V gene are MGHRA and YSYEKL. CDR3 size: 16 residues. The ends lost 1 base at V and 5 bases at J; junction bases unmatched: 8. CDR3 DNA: TGCGCCAGCAGCCAAGCTTACGACGACAGGGGGCACGAGCAGTACGTC. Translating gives CASSQAYDDRGHEQYV.

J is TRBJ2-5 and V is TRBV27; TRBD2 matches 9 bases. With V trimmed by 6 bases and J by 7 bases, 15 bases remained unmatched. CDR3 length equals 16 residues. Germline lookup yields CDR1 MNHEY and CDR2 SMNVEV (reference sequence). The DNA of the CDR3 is TGTGCCAGCAGCCTAGGATCCAGCGGGGGGCAGGGGACCCAGTACTTC. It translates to CASSLGSSGGQGTQYF.

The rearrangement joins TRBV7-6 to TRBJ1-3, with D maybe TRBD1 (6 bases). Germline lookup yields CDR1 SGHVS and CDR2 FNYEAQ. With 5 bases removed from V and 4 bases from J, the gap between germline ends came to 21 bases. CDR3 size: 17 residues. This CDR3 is CASSREIGGAPGNTIYF. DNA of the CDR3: TGTGCCAGCAGCCGTGAAATAGGGGGGGCGCCGGGAAACACCATATATTTT.

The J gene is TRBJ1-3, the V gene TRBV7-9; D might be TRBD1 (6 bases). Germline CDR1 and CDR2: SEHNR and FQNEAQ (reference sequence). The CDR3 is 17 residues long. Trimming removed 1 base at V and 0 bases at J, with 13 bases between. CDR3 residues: CASSLGQGLDSGNTIYF. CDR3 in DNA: TGTGCCAGCAGCTTAGGGCAGGGGCTCGACTCTGGAAACACCATATATTTT.

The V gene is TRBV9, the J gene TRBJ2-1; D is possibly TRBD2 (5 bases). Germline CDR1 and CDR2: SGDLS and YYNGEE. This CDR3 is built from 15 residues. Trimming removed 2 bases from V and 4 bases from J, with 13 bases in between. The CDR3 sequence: CASSVLTTGYNEQFF. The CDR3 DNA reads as TGTGCCAGCAGCGTCCTTACGACGGGGTACAATGAGCAGTTCTTC.

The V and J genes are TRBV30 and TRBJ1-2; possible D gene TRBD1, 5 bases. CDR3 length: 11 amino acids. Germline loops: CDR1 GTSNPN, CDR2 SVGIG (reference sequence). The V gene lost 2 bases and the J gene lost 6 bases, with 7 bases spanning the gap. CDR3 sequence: CAWSSGNGYTF. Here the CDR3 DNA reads TGTGCCTGGAGTTCAGGGAATGGCTACACCTTC.

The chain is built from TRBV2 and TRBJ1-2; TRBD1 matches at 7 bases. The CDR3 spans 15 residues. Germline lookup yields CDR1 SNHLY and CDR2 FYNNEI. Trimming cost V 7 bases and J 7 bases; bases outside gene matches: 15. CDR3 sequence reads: CASNKDRRAGAGYTF. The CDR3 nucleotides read TGTGCCAGCAATAAGGACAGGCGAGCCGGGGCTGGCTACACCTTC.

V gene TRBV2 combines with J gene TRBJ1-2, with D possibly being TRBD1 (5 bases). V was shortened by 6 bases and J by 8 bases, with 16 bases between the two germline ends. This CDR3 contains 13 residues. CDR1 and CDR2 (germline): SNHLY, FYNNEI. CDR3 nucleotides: TGTGCCAGCAGGGGGTCCGGAGGGGAAGGCTACACCTTC. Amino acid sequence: CASRGSGGEGYTF.

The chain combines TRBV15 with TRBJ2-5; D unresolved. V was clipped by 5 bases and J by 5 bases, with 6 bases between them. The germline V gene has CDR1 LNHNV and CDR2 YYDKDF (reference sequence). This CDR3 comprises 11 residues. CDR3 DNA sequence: TGTGCCACCAGCCACGGGGAGACCCAGTACTTC. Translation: CATSHGETQYF.

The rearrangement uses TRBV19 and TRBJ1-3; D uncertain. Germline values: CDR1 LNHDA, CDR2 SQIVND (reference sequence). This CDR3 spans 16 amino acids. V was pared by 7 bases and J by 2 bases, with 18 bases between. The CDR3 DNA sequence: TGTGCCAGTACCTCAAACCGGGCCATCGCTGGAAACACCATATATTTT. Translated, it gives CASTSNRAIAGNTIYF. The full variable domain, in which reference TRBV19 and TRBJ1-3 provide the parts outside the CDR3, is DGGITQSPKYLFRKEGQNVTLSCEQNLNHDAMYWYRQDPGQGLRLIYYSQIVNDFQKGDIAEGYSVSREKKESFPLTVTSAQKNPTAFYLCASTSNRAIAGNTIYFGEGSWLTVV.

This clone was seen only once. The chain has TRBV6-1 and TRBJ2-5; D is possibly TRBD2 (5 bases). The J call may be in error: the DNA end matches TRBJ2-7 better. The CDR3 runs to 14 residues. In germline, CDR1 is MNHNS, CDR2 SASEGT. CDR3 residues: CASRSRGSSYEQYF. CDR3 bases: TGTGCCAGCAGAAGCCGTGGGAGCTCCTACGAGCAGTACTTC.

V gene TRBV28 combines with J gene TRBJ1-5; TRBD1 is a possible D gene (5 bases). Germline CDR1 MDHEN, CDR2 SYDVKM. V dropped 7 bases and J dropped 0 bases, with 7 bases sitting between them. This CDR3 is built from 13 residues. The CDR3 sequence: CASNRFSNQPQHF. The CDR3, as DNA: TGTGCCAGCAACAGGTTTAGCAATCAGCCCCAGCATTTT.

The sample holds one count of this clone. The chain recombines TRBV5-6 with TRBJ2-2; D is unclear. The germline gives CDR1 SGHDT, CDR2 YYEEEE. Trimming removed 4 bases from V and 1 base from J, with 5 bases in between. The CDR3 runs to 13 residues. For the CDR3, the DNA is TGTGCCAGCAGCAAATTGAACACCGGGGAGCTGTTTTTT. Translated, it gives CASSKLNTGELFF.

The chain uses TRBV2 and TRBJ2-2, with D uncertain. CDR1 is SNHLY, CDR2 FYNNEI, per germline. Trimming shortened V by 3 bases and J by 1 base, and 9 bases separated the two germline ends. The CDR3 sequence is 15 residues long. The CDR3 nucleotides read TGTGCCAGCAGTGACGACGGCTGGAACACCGGGGAGCTGTTTTTT. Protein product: CASSDDGWNTGELFF.

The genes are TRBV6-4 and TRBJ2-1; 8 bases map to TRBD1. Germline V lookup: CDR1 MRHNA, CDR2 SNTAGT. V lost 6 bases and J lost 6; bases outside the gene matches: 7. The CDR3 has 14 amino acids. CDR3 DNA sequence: TGTGCCAGCAGATCGATTCAGGGGGCCAATGAGCAGTTCTTC. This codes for CASRSIQGANEQFF.

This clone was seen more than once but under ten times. CDR3 in amino acids: CASSGDVGETQYF. As DNA, the CDR3 is TGCGCCAGCAGTGGGGACGTCGGGGAGACCCAGTACTTC. The rearrangement links TRBV10-1 to TRBJ2-5; perhaps D is TRBD1 or TRBD2 (5 bases each). The CDR3 spans 13 residues. Per the germline V gene, CDR1 is WNHNN and CDR2 is SYGVQD (reference sequence). Trimming took 4 bases from V and 5 from J, leaving 11 bases between them.

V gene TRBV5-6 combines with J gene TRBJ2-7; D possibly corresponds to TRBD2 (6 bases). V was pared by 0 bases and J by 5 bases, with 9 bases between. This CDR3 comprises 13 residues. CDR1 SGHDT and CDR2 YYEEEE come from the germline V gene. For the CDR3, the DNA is TGTGCCAGCAGCTTGGTACGGGGGAACGAGCAGTACTTC. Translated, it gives CASSLVRGNEQYF.

The CDR3 region has the DNA TGCGCCAGCAGGCCAGACGGGAACACTGAAGCTTTCTTT. The encoded protein is CASRPDGNTEAFF. The chain joins TRBV5-1 to TRBJ1-1; D unclear. The V gene's germline CDR1 is SGHRS and CDR2 YFSETQ. V lost 5 bases and J 1 base, leaving 9 bases between the germline ends. There are 13 residues in the CDR3.